This is a list of T cell receptor beta chains from one sample in a study of shared clonotypes between healthy human individuals. The table came from immunoSEQ multiplex PCR; TCRdb's copy has only in-frame clones and leaves some out. Here the sample spans around 500,000 clones, 70% to 80% being singletons. Sequencing input: PBMCs. These receptors came from a woman aged 40 to 50 in good health. Some clones in this sample may be carry-over from other donors' samples. CDR3s include the opening cysteine and the closing phenylalanine or tryptophan. D genes are given only for firm matches. Only some rows state a clone size, as once, few, many or a class for expanded clones.

D: TRBD2
size: NA
V: TRBV10-2
J: TRBJ2-1
DNA: TGCGCCAGCAGTGACAGCGGGAGATGGAATGAGCAGTTCTTC
CDR3: CASSDSGRWNEQFF

D: NA
size: NA
V: TRBV7-9
J: TRBJ2-5
DNA: TGTGCCAGCGGTGTCGGACAAGAGACCCAGTACTTC
CDR3: CASGVGQETQYF

D: TRBD1
size: once
V: TRBV29-1
J: TRBJ2-7
DNA: TGCAGCGTTGAAGGCCCGGGACAGGGGTCGTACGAGCAGTACTTC
CDR3: CSVEGPGQGSYEQYF

D: TRBD2
size: once
V: TRBV9
J: TRBJ2-7
DNA: TGTGCCAGCAGCGCGTCTAGCGGTCCCTCCTACGAGCAGTACTTC
CDR3: CASSASSGPSYEQYF

D: NA
size: NA
V: TRBV6-1
J: TRBJ2-5
DNA: TGTGCCACCCGGTGGGGGATCCAAGAGACCCAGTACTTC
CDR3: CATRWGIQETQYF

D: TRBD2
size: NA
V: TRBV11-1
J: TRBJ2-1
DNA: TGTGCCAGCAGCTTGTCACTAGCGGTTCACAGCTCCTACAATGAGCAGTTCTTC
CDR3: CASSLSLAVHSSYNEQFF

D: TRBD2
size: NA
V: TRBV28
J: TRBJ2-2
DNA: TGTGCCAGCAGTCTAGCGGGCCCAGGTGGGGAGCTGTTTTTT
CDR3: CASSLAGPGGELFF

D: TRBD1
size: once
V: TRBV4-2
J: TRBJ2-6
DNA: TGTGCCAGCAGCTCTCCGACAGGGGGCCCGACTGGGGCCAACGTCCTGACTTTC
CDR3: CASSSPTGGPTGANVLTF

D: NA
size: NA
V: TRBV7-3
J: TRBJ2-7
DNA: TGTGCCAGCAGCTTAACGATACGGGGCCGGAACGAGCAGTACTTC
CDR3: CASSLTIRGRNEQYF

D: NA
size: once
V: TRBV15
J: TRBJ2-7
DNA: TGTGCCACCAGCAGAGAGAGCACAGGGTCATCCTACGAGCAGTACTTC
CDR3: CATSRESTGSSYEQYF

D: NA
size: NA
V: TRBV28
J: TRBJ1-5
DNA: TGTGCCAGCACCCAAAGTTATGGCATCAATCAGCCCCAGCATTTT
CDR3: CASTQSYGINQPQHF

D: NA
size: NA
V: TRBV18
J: TRBJ1-3
DNA: TGTGCCAGCTCACCACGCAGGGAACCTGGAAACACCATATATTTT
CDR3: CASSPRREPGNTIYF

D: NA
size: NA
V: TRBV10-3
J: TRBJ2-7
DNA: TGTGCCATCAGTGAGCGGCAGGAGTTCTCCTACGAGCAGTACTTC
CDR3: CAISERQEFSYEQYF

D: TRBD1
size: NA
V: TRBV7-6
J: TRBJ2-1
DNA: TGTGCCAGCAGCCCGGGACAGGGGGCTGGGAATGAGCAGTTCTTC
CDR3: CASSPGQGAGNEQFF

D: NA
size: NA
V: TRBV9
J: TRBJ2-7
DNA: TGTGCCAGCAGCGTAGGTGGGGGCACCTACGAGCAGTACTTC
CDR3: CASSVGGGTYEQYF

D: TRBD1
size: NA
V: TRBV6-5
J: TRBJ1-1
DNA: TGTGCCAGCAGTTACGACAGGGACAACACTGAAGCTTTCTTT
CDR3: CASSYDRDNTEAFF

D: NA
size: NA
V: TRBV7-8
J: TRBJ2-1
DNA: TGTGCCAGCAGCTTAAAGAGGACAGCAAAGTACAATGAGCAGTTCTTC
CDR3: CASSLKRTAKYNEQFF